A single T cell receptor (beta chain) is shown here with its context. Its specificity is not known. It was with 60 Vbeta and 13 Jbeta primers that the PCR ran. Clones were read by immunoSEQ multiplex PCR, and TCRdb kept only the in-frame ones, dropping some. The table includes 150,000 to 200,000 clones, roughly 82% detected once. J gave up 0 bases and V 2 bases, and 3 bases lay outside the gene matches. In germline, CDR1 is SGHRS, CDR2 YFSETQ. The CDR3 length is 15 residues. The data were taken from a study of cytomegalovirus exposure and HLA in healthy donors. Points from the study as a whole: The study listed some 160 cytomegalovirus-associated TCR beta chains. Roughly uniform depth of sequencing across donors was assumed in presence/absence analyses.

The sequencing sample was made of PBMCs. The chain employs TRBV5-1 and TRBJ2-7, with 9 nucleotides matching TRBD2. The receptor's source is a woman between 45 and 65 years old in good health and CMV-seropositive. CDR3 in DNA: TGCGCCAGCAGCTTAGTTAGCGGGAGCTCCTACGAGCAGTACTTC. This encodes CASSLVSGSSYEQYF.